Sequencing of this T cell receptor (beta chain) was carried out in a study of blood T cell repertoires in COVID-19. The overall study: Two negative PCRs, clearance, or symptom resolution were required of recovered Cohort 3 donors. Nucleic acid was either cDNA or gDNA, and it came from T cells, B-cell-depleted T cells, or PBMCs.

The CDR3 has 14 amino acids. The V segment lost 4 bases and the J segment 5 bases; nucleotides outside the gene matches: 6. CDR1 and CDR2 from the germline V gene are SGHRS and YFSETQ. As handled by the study authors: Scientists estimated how many nucleated cells there were by amplifying reference gene primers. This table comes from immunoSEQ multiplex PCR, and its TCRdb copy is limited to in-frame clones, with some not included. Clone size and V and J calls were adopted from that table, with D and trimming inferred from the DNA. The table shows about 400,000 clones, with around 87% occurring only once. Residents of 20 to 25 US areas, aged roughly 18 to 89 years, made up the participants.

The chain combines TRBV5-1 with TRBJ1-2; 9 positions agree with TRBD1. The TCR comes from a man between 40 and 49 years old in a cohort exposed to, infected with or recovered from COVID-19 (not recorded which). The sample consisted of PBMCs or T cells enriched from blood (not recorded which). In DNA, the CDR3 is TGCGCCAGCAGCGACACAGGGGGCCCATATGGCTACACCTTC. Translated: CASSDTGGPYGYTF. Full variable domain (outside the CDR3, taken from reference TRBV5-1 and TRBJ1-2): KAGVTQTPRYLIKTRGQQVTLSCSPISGHRSVSWYQQTPGQGLQFLFEYFSETQRNKGNFPGRFSGRQFSNSRSEMNVSTLELGDSALYLCASSDTGGPYGYTFGSGTRLTVV.